The next 26 T cell receptor beta chains were all read from a single sample in a study of OX40 agonist ivuxolimab in advanced cancers. Using immunoSEQ multiplex PCR, the repertoire was profiled, and TCRdb retains in-frame clones only, with some absent. The repertoire holds tens of thousands of clones, with approximately 90% as singletons. Sequencing was performed on CD4+ or CD8+ T cells sorted from blood, taken in a trial of the OX40 agonist ivuxolimab. These receptors came from an adult with an advanced solid tumor such as melanoma, head and neck, liver or kidney cancer.

The chain is built from TRBV6-1 and TRBJ1-5; TRBD1 agrees at 8 bases. The CDR3 has 14 amino acids. The germline V gene has CDR1 MNHNS and CDR2 SASEGT. Trimming took 5 bases from V and 8 from J; bases not matched to a gene: 8. CDR3 sequence: CASSSGQGWEPQHF. Written as DNA, the CDR3 is TGTGCCAGCAGTTCCGGACAGGGTTGGGAGCCCCAGCATTTT.

The chain combines TRBV7-3 with TRBJ2-7, with TRBD1 matching 10 bases. This CDR3 comprises 15 residues. Germline trimming cut 8 bases from V and 2 bases from J; bases unmatched to any gene: 9. Germline CDR1 is SGHTA and CDR2 is FQGTGA. CDR3 sequence: CASSPRDRGAYEQYF. Here the CDR3 DNA reads TGTGCCAGCTCTCCGCGGGACAGGGGCGCCTACGAGCAGTACTTC.

The count of this clone is one. The V gene is TRBV5-6, the J gene TRBJ1-2, with a tentative D call TRBD1 (5 bases). Germline V gene lookup returns CDR1 SGHDT and CDR2 YYEEEE. Trimming took off 4 bases at V and 7 bases at J, with 14 bases between the two ends. The CDR3 length is 13 residues. The CDR3 DNA sequence: TGTGCCAGCAGCGGAGGGGTTGGTTTTGGCTACACCTTC. This gives the protein CASSGGVGFGYTF.

The chain couples TRBV5-1 to TRBJ2-1; TRBD2 agrees at 9 bases. V lost 2 bases and J lost 1; bases outside the gene matches: 1. Per the germline V gene, CDR1 is SGHRS and CDR2 is YFSETQ. CDR3 size: 15 residues. The CDR3 DNA reads TGCGCCAGCAGCTTCGGACTAGCGTCCTACAATGAGCAGTTCTTC. Protein: CASSFGLASYNEQFF.

V and J are TRBV11-1 and TRBJ2-7; weak D call: TRBD1 (6 bases). This CDR3 has 13 residues. Trimming took 4 bases from V and 3 from J, leaving 10 bases between them. CDR1 is SGHAT and CDR2 is FQDESV in the germline V gene (reference sequence). This chain's CDR3 is CASSSGTNYEQYF. The CDR3 coding sequence is TGTGCCAGCAGCTCCGGGACAAACTACGAGCAGTACTTC.

The chain employs TRBV5-1 and TRBJ2-3; the match to TRBD2 covers 11 bases. The CDR3 contains 13 residues. V lost 4 bases and J lost 5; bases outside the gene matches: 0. Germline CDR1 SGHRS, CDR2 YFSETQ. CDR3 nucleotides: TGCGCCAGCAGCGGACTAGCGGGAGATACGCAGTATTTT. Translation: CASSGLAGDTQYF.

V usage is TRBV30 and J usage is TRBJ1-3; D gene ambiguous. In germline, CDR1 is GTSNPN, CDR2 SVGIG (reference sequence). This CDR3 is 13 amino acids long. V dropped 4 bases and J dropped 3 bases, with 10 bases sitting between them. CDR3 region: CAWTQSGGNTIYF. The CDR3 coding sequence is TGTGCCTGGACACAGTCCGGTGGAAACACCATATATTTT.

V and J are TRBV27 and TRBJ1-1; D gene uncertain. The V gene's germline CDR1 is MNHEY and CDR2 SMNVEV (reference sequence). V gave up 0 bases and J gave up 4 bases, with 12 bases separating them. The CDR3 length is 15 residues. The DNA of the CDR3 is TGTGCCAGCAGTTTATCTTGGGCCTTTGCCACTGAAGCTTTCTTT. This translates into CASSLSWAFATEAFF.

The V gene is TRBV7-2, the J gene TRBJ2-3; weak D call: TRBD2 (6 bases). Trimming took off 5 bases at V and 2 bases at J, with 14 bases between the two ends. The V gene's germline CDR1 is SGHTA and CDR2 FQGNSA. CDR3 size: 15 residues. The CDR3 is CASSPGEEVTDTQYF. Here the CDR3 DNA reads TGTGCCAGCAGCCCCGGGGAGGAGGTCACAGATACGCAGTATTTT. Full variable domain (outside the CDR3, taken from reference TRBV7-2 and TRBJ2-3): GAGVSQSPSNKVTEKGKDVELRCDPISGHTALYWYRQSLGQGLEFLIYFQGNSAPDKSGLPSDRFSAERTGGSVSTLTIQRTQQEDSAVYLCASSPGEEVTDTQYFGPGTRLTVL.

The chain uses TRBV5-1 and TRBJ2-1, with 7 bases aligning to TRBD2. The CDR3 is 15 amino acids. V gave up 6 bases and J gave up 7 bases; unmatched junction bases: 13. The V gene's germline CDR1 is SGHRS and CDR2 YFSETQ. The CDR3 loop reads CASTVLLSGGNEQFF. The CDR3 coding sequence is TGCGCCAGCACCGTTCTCCTCTCCGGGGGGAATGAGCAGTTCTTC.

This clone was seen just once. The chain links TRBV10-2 to TRBJ2-7; D unclear. Deletions cut 6 bases from V and 0 bases from J, with 9 bases between. The CDR3 runs 13 residues. Germline lookup yields CDR1 WSHSY and CDR2 SAAADI. CDR3 loop: CASRAAGSYEQYF. DNA for the CDR3: TGCGCCAGCAGAGCCGCAGGCTCCTACGAGCAGTACTTC.

V is TRBV4-1 and J is TRBJ2-7; 10 bases map to TRBD2. Germline V gives CDR1 MGHRA, CDR2 YSYEKL. The CDR3 spans 16 residues. With 2 bases clipped from V and 2 bases from J, the junction kept 6 bases outside the gene matches. CDR3: CASSQTGTSAAYEQYF. The CDR3 region has the DNA TGCGCCAGCAGCCAAACCGGGACTAGCGCCGCCTACGAGCAGTACTTC.

V gene TRBV27 combines with J gene TRBJ2-7; D possibly corresponds to TRBD2 (6 bases). The CDR3 sequence is 13 residues long. Germline V lookup: CDR1 MNHEY, CDR2 SMNVEV (reference sequence). Deletions cut 6 bases from V and 6 bases from J, with 15 bases between. This chain's CDR3 is CASSPRRGGEQYF. In nucleotides, the CDR3 is TGTGCCAGCAGCCCCCGGAGGGGTGGCGAGCAGTACTTC.

The chain is built from TRBV11-3 and TRBJ2-5, with D possibly being TRBD2 (7 bases). The CDR3 consists of 16 residues. Germline-derived CDR1 and CDR2 are SGHNT and YENEEA. The V end was cut by 5 bases, the J end by 5 bases, with 21 bases between. CDR3 protein: CASSKEASGGGETQYF. The CDR3, as DNA: TGTGCCAGCAGCAAGGAGGCTAGCGGAGGGGGGGAGACCCAGTACTTC.

V and J are TRBV28 and TRBJ2-1; 8 nucleotides match TRBD1. The germline V gene has CDR1 MDHEN and CDR2 SYDVKM. CDR3 length equals 15 residues. The junction had 8 bases not matched to a gene; V was cut back by 3 bases and J by 7 bases. DNA for the CDR3: TGTGCCAGCAGTTTTTTCTTGGACAGGGATAATGAGCAGTTCTTC. Translating it yields CASSFFLDRDNEQFF.

V usage is TRBV28 and J usage is TRBJ2-5; TRBD2 is a possible D gene (5 bases). The CDR3 has 13 amino acids. The V gene's germline CDR1 is MDHEN and CDR2 SYDVKM. The V end lost 3 bases, the J end lost 3 bases, and 8 bases lay between the germline ends. CDR3 nucleotide sequence: TGTGCCAGCAGTTTGAACGGGGAAGAGACCCAGTACTTC. This codes for CASSLNGEETQYF.

This sequence joins TRBV30 and TRBJ1-1; D uncertain. Germline V gene lookup returns CDR1 GTSNPN and CDR2 SVGIG (reference sequence). The CDR3 consists of 15 residues. V dropped 2 bases and J dropped 1 base, with 14 bases sitting between them. The CDR3 bases are TGTGCCTGGAGTTCCGGGGTTGTGTCGAACACTGAAGCTTTCTTT. Translated: CAWSSGVVSNTEAFF.

The chain is built from TRBV5-1 and TRBJ2-5, with a tentative D call TRBD1 (5 bases). Gene TRBJ2-7 matches the end of the DNA better, so the J call may be wrong. CDR3 length equals 14 residues. Germline V gene data show CDR1 as SGHRS and CDR2 as YFSETQ. The CDR3 reads CASSSDSNLYEQYF. In DNA, the CDR3 is TGCGCCAGCAGCTCTGACAGTAACCTATACGAGCAGTACTTC.

The V call is TRBV28, the J call TRBJ2-5, with D tentatively TRBD1 or TRBD2 (5 bases each). The CDR3 spans 13 residues. The V end was cut by 1 base, the J end by 4 bases, with 7 bases between. Per the germline V gene, CDR1 is MDHEN and CDR2 is SYDVKM. The CDR3 DNA is TGTGCCAGCAGTTTATTCGGGGCAGAGACCCAGTACTTC. It translates to CASSLFGAETQYF.

The chain links TRBV4-1 to TRBJ2-2, with TRBD1 as a possible D gene (5 bases). With 0 bases removed from V and 4 bases from J, the gap between germline ends came to 9 bases. Per the germline V gene, CDR1 is MGHRA and CDR2 is YSYEKL. The CDR3 covers 15 residues. The CDR3 region has the DNA TGCGCCAGCAGCCAAGACAGGGTGGCCACCGGGGAGCTGTTTTTT. The encoded protein is CASSQDRVATGELFF.

The chain employs TRBV28 and TRBJ2-3; 7 positions match TRBD2. This CDR3 contains 15 residues. Trimming removed 7 bases from V and 0 bases from J; junction bases left unmatched: 7. Germline V gene sequence: CDR1 MDHEN, CDR2 SYDVKM. CDR3 in DNA: TGTGCCAGCAAAGTGATGGGGGGGAGCACAGATACGCAGTATTTT. Its protein product is CASKVMGGSTDTQYF.

This clone was counted a single time. The rearrangement joins TRBV14 to TRBJ2-5; D is unresolved. The germline gives CDR1 SGHDN, CDR2 FVKESK. The CDR3 loop spans 14 amino acids. Trimming stripped 2 bases from V and 6 bases from J, with 13 bases between. The CDR3, as DNA: TGTGCCAGCAGCCAACTATTAAGGTTCAAGACCCAGTACTTC. Translation: CASSQLLRFKTQYF.

The chain uses TRBV19 and TRBJ2-4; TRBD1 aligns across 8 bases. CDR1 and CDR2 (germline): LNHDA, SQIVND (reference sequence). Trimming at V came to 7 bases and at J to 9 bases, leaving 8 bases not matched to a gene. The length of the CDR3 is 13 residues. The CDR3 coding sequence is TGTGCCAGTAATGTACAGGGGGGCGGCATTCAGTACTTC. This gives the protein CASNVQGGGIQYF.

The chain has TRBV7-2 and TRBJ2-7, with a weak D call TRBD1 (6 bases). The V end lost 1 base, the J end lost 4 bases, and 20 bases lay between the germline ends. The CDR3 totals 17 residues. Germline V lookup: CDR1 SGHTA, CDR2 FQGNSA. CDR3 in amino acids: CASSLGAVAGVYYEQYF. In nucleotides, the CDR3 is TGTGCCAGCAGCTTAGGGGCCGTCGCAGGGGTGTATTACGAGCAGTACTTC.

V and J are TRBV4-1 and TRBJ2-3; D call uncertain. Per germline, CDR1 MGHRA and CDR2 YSYEKL. The CDR3 loop spans 16 amino acids. Trimming removed 2 bases at V and 3 bases at J, with 15 bases between. The CDR3: CASSQLDLVQTDTQYF. Written as DNA, the CDR3 is TGCGCCAGCAGCCAATTGGATCTTGTGCAGACAGATACGCAGTATTTT.

The V and J genes are TRBV10-2 and TRBJ2-2; 9 bases map to TRBD1. CDR1 and CDR2 (germline): WSHSY, SAAADI. Trimming at V came to 5 bases and at J to 4 bases, leaving 8 bases not matched to a gene. There are 16 residues in the CDR3. The CDR3 DNA reads TGCGCCAGCAGTTATACAGGGGGCTACGGCACCGGGGAGCTGTTTTTT. It codes for CASSYTGGYGTGELFF.